Presented here are 4 T cell receptor beta chains from one specimen sequenced in a study of blood T cell repertoires in COVID-19. Clones were sequenced by immunoSEQ multiplex PCR, and TCRdb holds only the in-frame ones, with some missing. The sample has around 100,000 clones; roughly 90% are singletons. The sequencing sample was made of peripheral blood. These receptors all come from a man in his 70s with acute or convalescent COVID-19.

This clone is a singleton in its sample. The rearrangement joins TRBV7-9 to TRBJ2-2; no clear D gene. Germline assignment: CDR1 SEHNR and CDR2 FQNEAQ (reference sequence). Trimming shortened V by 5 bases and J by 8 bases, and 9 bases separated the two germline ends. The CDR3 is 12 amino acids. CDR3 protein: CASSLEEGELFF. CDR3 coding DNA: TGTGCCAGCAGCCTTGAAGAGGGGGAGCTGTTTTTT.

This clone was seen a few times. V and J are TRBV28 and TRBJ2-7; D not certain. This CDR3 spans 12 amino acids. Germline V gene lookup returns CDR1 MDHEN and CDR2 SYDVKM. V was pared by 1 base and J by 3 bases, with 4 bases between. CDR3 DNA sequence: TGTGCCAGCAGTTTATTCGGCTACGAGCAGTACTTC. Residues: CASSLFGYEQYF.

This clone was counted once. J is TRBJ1-2 and V is TRBV11-2; no clear D gene. Germline CDR1 is SGHAT and CDR2 is FQNNGV. Trimming left V 9 bases short and J 5 bases short, with 10 bases between. The CDR3 runs 11 residues. The CDR3 DNA is TGTGCCAGAGCCCCGCGGTATGGCTACACCTTC. It yields the protein CARAPRYGYTF.

The count of this clone is one. The V and J genes are TRBV19 and TRBJ1-1; unclear D gene. There are 12 residues in the CDR3. The ends were cut back, 1 base at V and 7 bases at J, with 7 bases in the middle. The germline V gene has CDR1 LNHDA and CDR2 SQIVND (reference sequence). CDR3: CASSIGLFEAFF. The CDR3 nucleotides are TGTGCCAGTAGTATAGGACTTTTTGAAGCTTTCTTT.